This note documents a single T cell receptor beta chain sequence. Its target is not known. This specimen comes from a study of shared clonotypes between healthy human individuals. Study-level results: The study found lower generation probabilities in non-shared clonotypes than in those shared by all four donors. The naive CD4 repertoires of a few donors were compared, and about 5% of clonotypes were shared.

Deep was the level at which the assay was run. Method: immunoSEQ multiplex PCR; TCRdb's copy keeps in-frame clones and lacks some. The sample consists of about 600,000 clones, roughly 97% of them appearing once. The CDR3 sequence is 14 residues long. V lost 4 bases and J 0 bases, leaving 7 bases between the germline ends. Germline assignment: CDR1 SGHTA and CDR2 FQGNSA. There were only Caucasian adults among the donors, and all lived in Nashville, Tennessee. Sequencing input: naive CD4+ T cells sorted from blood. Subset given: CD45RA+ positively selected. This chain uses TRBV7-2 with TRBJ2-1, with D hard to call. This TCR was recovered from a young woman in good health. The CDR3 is CASSSRSSYNEQFF. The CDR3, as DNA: TGTGCCAGCAGCTCCAGGAGCTCCTACAATGAGCAGTTCTTC.